The 10 T cell receptor beta chains below all came from one sample that was sequenced in a study of blood T cell repertoires in COVID-19. The data were produced by immunoSEQ multiplex PCR, yet TCRdb's version contains in-frame clones alone and is incomplete. The data hold approximately 40,000 clones, with approximately 81% observed a single time. The source material was peripheral blood. The receptors were gathered from a human donor in a cohort sampled during active COVID-19.

The chain is built from TRBV6-1 and TRBJ1-2; D is unclear. Germline V lookup: CDR1 MNHNS, CDR2 SASEGT. The ends were cut back, 0 bases at V and 8 bases at J, with 10 bases in the middle. The CDR3 is made up of 13 amino acids. CDR3 loop: CASSEAARRGYTF. The CDR3, as DNA: TGTGCCAGCAGTGAAGCGGCCCGGAGAGGCTACACCTTC.

The chain employs TRBV5-1 and TRBJ2-3; 8 bases agree with TRBD2. Germline loops: CDR1 SGHRS, CDR2 YFSETQ. The CDR3 has 15 residues. Losses at the gene ends were 0 bases for V and 4 bases for J; bases not matched to a gene: 4. This CDR3 is CASSLGASGPDTQYF. The CDR3 DNA is TGCGCCAGCAGCTTGGGGGCTAGCGGGCCAGATACGCAGTATTTT.

The rearrangement joins TRBV18 to TRBJ1-2, with D possibly being TRBD1 (6 bases). The V gene lost 1 base and the J gene lost 6 bases, with 9 bases spanning the gap. The CDR3 contains 13 residues. Germline loops: CDR1 KGHSH, CDR2 LQKENI. CDR3: CASSPRTVDGYTF. The DNA for the CDR3 is TGTGCCAGCTCACCACGGACAGTAGATGGCTACACCTTC.

The chain has TRBV15 and TRBJ1-2, with D unclear. Germline values: CDR1 LNHNV, CDR2 YYDKDF (reference sequence). There are 15 residues in the CDR3. V was clipped by 0 bases and J by 0 bases, with 8 bases between them. CDR3 region: CATSRDRGANYGYTF. CDR3 in DNA: TGTGCCACCAGCAGAGATCGCGGGGCTAACTATGGCTACACCTTC. Combining the CDR3 with reference TRBV15 and TRBJ1-2 gives the whole variable domain DAMVIQNPRYQVTQFGKPVTLSCSQTLNHNVMYWYQQKSSQAPKLLFHYYDKDFNNEADTPDNFQSRRPNTSFCFLDIRSPGLGDTAMYLCATSRDRGANYGYTFGSGTRLTVV.

The chain joins TRBV30 to TRBJ2-7; 8 bases agree with TRBD2. This CDR3 has 16 amino acids. Per germline, CDR1 GTSNPN and CDR2 SVGIG (reference sequence). V was clipped by 1 base and J by 0 bases; unmatched bases: 8. The CDR3 nucleotides read TGTGCCTGGAGTGCGAGCGGGGGCCGGATCTCCTACGAGCAGTACTTC. Its translation is CAWSASGGRISYEQYF.

This clone was seen a handful of times. The chain links TRBV7-3 to TRBJ2-1, with a possible D match to TRBD2 (6 bases). Germline V lookup: CDR1 SGHTA, CDR2 FQGTGA. The V gene lost 2 bases and the J gene lost 9 bases, with 11 bases spanning the gap. This CDR3 is 13 amino acids long. CDR3 loop: CASSLLPGLEQFF. The CDR3 DNA follows: TGTGCCAGCAGCTTACTCCCGGGACTTGAGCAGTTCTTC.

The J gene is TRBJ2-4, the V gene TRBV7-9; D perhaps matches TRBD2 (5 bases). The length of the CDR3 is 14 residues. The V gene lost 8 bases and the J gene lost 5 bases, with 16 bases spanning the gap. The V gene's germline CDR1 is SEHNR and CDR2 FQNEAQ (reference sequence). CDR3 coding DNA: TGTGCCAGCGCCCGAGCGGACGGGCAAAACATTCAGTACTTC. Protein product: CASARADGQNIQYF.

This clone was recorded a few times. The J gene is TRBJ2-3, the V gene TRBV2; D might be TRBD2 (7 bases). The germline CDR1 and CDR2 sequences are SNHLY and FYNNEI. V was pared by 3 bases and J by 5 bases, with 12 bases between. The CDR3 extends over 14 amino acids. DNA of the CDR3: TGTGCCAGCAGTGATTTGGGGGGGCGAGATACGCAGTATTTT. Protein product: CASSDLGGRDTQYF.

The V and J genes are TRBV5-5 and TRBJ2-3, with D maybe TRBD1 (5 bases). This CDR3 has 17 amino acids. From germline, CDR1 is SGHKS and CDR2 YYEKEE (reference sequence). Trimming left V 0 bases short and J 2 bases short, with 16 bases between. CDR3 protein: CASSLERGGAHTDTQYF. CDR3 sequence (DNA): TGTGCCAGCAGCTTGGAAAGAGGTGGGGCCCACACAGATACGCAGTATTTT. The full variable domain, with the rest looked up from reference TRBV5-5 and TRBJ2-3, is DAGVTQSPTHLIKTRGQQVTLRCSPISGHKSVSWYQQVLGQGPQFIFQYYEKEERGRGNFPDRFSARQFPNYSSELNVNALLLGDSALYLCASSLERGGAHTDTQYFGPGTRLTVL.

The chain is built from TRBV16 and TRBJ2-5; 7 bases match TRBD1. Germline CDR1 reads KGHSY; CDR2 reads FQNENV. With V trimmed by 2 bases and J by 5 bases, 5 bases remained unmatched. The CDR3 has 14 residues. The CDR3 bases are TGTGCCAGCAGCCAAAACAGGGGAGAGGAGACCCAGTACTTC. Translating gives CASSQNRGEETQYF. The variable domain in full, completed from reference TRBV16 and TRBJ2-5, reads GEEVAQTPKHLVRGEGQKAKLYCAPIKGHSYVFWYQQVLKNEFKFLISFQNENVFDETGMPKERFSAKCLPNSPCSLEIQATKLEDSAVYFCASSQNRGEETQYFGPGTRLLVL.